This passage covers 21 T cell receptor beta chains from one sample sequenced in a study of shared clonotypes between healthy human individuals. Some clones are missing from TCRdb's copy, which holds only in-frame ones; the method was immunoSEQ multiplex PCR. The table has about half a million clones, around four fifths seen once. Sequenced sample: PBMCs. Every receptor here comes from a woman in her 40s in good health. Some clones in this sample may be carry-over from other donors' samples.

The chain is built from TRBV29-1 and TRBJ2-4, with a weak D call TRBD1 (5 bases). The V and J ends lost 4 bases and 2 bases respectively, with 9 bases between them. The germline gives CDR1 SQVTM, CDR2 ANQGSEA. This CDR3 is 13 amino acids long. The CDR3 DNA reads TGCAGCGTTGGGGCAGGGCCCAAAAACATTCAGTACTTC. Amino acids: CSVGAGPKNIQYF.

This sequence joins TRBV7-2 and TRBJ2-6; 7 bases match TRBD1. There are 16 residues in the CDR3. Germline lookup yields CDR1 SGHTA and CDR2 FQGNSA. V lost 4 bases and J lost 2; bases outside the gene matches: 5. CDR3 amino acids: CASSSTGNPGANVLTF. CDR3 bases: TGTGCCAGCAGCTCGACAGGGAACCCTGGGGCCAACGTCCTGACTTTC.

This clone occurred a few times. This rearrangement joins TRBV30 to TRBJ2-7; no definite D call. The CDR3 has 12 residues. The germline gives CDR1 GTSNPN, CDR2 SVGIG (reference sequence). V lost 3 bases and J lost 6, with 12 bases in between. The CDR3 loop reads CAWRNPLSEQYF. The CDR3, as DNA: TGTGCCTGGAGAAACCCCTTAAGCGAGCAGTACTTC.

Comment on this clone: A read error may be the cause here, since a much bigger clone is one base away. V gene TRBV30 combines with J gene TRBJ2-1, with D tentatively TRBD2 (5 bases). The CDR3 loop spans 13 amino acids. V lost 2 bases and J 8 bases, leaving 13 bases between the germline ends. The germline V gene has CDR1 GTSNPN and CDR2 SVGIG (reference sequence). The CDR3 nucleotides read TGTGCCTGGAGTCTGACTACGTTACATGAGCAGTTCTTC. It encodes CAWSLTTLHEQFF.

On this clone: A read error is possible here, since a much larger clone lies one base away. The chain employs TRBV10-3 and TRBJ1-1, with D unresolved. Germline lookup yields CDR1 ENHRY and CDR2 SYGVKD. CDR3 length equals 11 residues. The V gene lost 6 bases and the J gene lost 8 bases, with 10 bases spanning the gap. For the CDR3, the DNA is TGTGCCATCAGAAACGTAGGAGAAGCTTTCTTT. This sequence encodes CAIRNVGEAFF.

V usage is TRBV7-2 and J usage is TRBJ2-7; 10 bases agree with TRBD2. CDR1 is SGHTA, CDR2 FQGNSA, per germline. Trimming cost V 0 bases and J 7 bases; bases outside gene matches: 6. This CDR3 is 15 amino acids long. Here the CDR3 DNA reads TGTGCCAGCAGCTTAGCGCTAGCGGGAGTAGTAGAGCAGTACTTC. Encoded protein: CASSLALAGVVEQYF.

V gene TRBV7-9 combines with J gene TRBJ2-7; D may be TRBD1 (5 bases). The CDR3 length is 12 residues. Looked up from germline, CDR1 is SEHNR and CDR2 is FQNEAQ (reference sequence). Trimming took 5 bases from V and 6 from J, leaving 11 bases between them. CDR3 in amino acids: CASSPQGTEQYF. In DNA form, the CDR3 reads TGTGCCAGCAGCCCCCAGGGAACCGAGCAGTACTTC. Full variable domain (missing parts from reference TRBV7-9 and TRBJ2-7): DTGVSQNPRHKITKRGQNVTFRCDPISEHNRLYWYRQTLGQGPEFLTYFQNEAQLEKSRLLSDRFSAERPKGSFSTLEIQRTEQGDSAMYLCASSPQGTEQYFGPGTRLTVT.

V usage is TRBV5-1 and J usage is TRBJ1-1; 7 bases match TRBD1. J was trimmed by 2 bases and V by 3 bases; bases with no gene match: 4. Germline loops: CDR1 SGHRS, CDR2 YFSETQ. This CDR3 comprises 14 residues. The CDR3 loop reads CASSSGTANTEAFF. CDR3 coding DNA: TGCGCCAGCAGCTCAGGGACAGCCAACACTGAAGCTTTCTTT.

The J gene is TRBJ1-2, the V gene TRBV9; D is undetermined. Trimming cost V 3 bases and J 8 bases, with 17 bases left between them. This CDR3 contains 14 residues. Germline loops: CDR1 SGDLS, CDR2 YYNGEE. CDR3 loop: CASSAPGSLTGYTF. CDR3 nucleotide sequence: TGTGCCAGCAGCGCCCCCGGGAGCTTGACAGGCTACACCTTC.

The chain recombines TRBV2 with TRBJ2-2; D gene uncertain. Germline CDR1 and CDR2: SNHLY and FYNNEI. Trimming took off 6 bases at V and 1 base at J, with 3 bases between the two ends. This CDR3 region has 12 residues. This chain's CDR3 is CASRENTGELFF. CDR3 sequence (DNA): TGTGCCAGCAGGGAGAACACCGGGGAGCTGTTTTTT.

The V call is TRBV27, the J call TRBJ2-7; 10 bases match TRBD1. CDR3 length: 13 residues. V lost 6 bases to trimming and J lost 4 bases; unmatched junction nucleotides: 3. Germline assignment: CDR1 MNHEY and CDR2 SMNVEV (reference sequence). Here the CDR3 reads CASSRQGAYEQYF. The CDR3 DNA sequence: TGTGCCAGCAGCCGACAGGGGGCGTACGAGCAGTACTTC.

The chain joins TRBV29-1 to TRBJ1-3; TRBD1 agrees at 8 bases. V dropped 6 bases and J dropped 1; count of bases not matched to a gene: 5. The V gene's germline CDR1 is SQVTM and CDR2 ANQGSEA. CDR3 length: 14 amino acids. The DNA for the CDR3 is TGCAGCGTAAGACAGGGGAAGTCTGGAAACACCATATATTTT. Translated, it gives CSVRQGKSGNTIYF.

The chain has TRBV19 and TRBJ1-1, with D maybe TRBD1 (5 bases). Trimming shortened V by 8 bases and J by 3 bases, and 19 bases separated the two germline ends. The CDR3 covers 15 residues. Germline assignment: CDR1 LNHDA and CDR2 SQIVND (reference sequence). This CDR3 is CASRRGGSWYTEAFF. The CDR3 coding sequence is TGTGCCAGTCGCCGGGGGGGGTCTTGGTACACTGAAGCTTTCTTT.

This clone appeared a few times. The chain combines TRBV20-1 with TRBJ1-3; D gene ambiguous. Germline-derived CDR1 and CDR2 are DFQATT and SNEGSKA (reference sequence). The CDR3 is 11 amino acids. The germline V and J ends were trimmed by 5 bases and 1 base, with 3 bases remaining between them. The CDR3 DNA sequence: TGCAGTGCTCCATCTGGAAACACCATATATTTT. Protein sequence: CSAPSGNTIYF.

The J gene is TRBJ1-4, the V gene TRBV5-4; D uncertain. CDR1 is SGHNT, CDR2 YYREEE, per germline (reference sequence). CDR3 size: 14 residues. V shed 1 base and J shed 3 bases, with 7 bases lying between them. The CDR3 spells CASSLRGPNEKLFF. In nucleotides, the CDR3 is TGTGCCAGCAGCTTGCGGGGTCCTAATGAAAAACTGTTTTTT. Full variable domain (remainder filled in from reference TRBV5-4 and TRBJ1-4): ETGVTQSPTHLIKTRGQQVTLRCSSQSGHNTVSWYQQALGQGPQFIFQYYREEENGRGNFPPRFSGLQFPNYSSELNVNALELDDSALYLCASSLRGPNEKLFFGSGTQLSVL.

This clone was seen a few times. The CDR3 DNA follows: TGTGCCTGGGGCAGTCTTAACTATGGCTACACCTTC. Translated: CAWGSLNYGYTF. The chain joins TRBV30 to TRBJ1-2; no firm D call. The V end was cut by 5 bases, the J end by 1 base, with 8 bases between. CDR1 GTSNPN and CDR2 SVGIG come from the germline V gene (reference sequence). The CDR3 sequence is 12 residues long.

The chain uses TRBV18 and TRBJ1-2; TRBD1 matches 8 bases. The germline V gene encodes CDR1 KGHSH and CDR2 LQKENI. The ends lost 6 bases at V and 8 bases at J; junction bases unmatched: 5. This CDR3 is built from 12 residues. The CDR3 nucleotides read TGTGCCAGCTCCCTGGACAGGGACGGCTACACCTTC. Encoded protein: CASSLDRDGYTF.

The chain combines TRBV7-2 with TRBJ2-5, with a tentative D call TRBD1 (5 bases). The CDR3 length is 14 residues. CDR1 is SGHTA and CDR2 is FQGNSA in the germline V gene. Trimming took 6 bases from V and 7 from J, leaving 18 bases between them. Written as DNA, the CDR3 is TGTGCCAGCAGTTACATGGGGCCCGGGCGGACCCAGTACTTC. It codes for CASSYMGPGRTQYF.

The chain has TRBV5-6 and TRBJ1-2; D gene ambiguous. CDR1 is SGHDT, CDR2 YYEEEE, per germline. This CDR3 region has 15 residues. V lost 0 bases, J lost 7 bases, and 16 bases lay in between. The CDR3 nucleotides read TGTGCCAGCAGCTTGGGCCTGGATGTCCACGGTGGCTACACCTTC. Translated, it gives CASSLGLDVHGGYTF.

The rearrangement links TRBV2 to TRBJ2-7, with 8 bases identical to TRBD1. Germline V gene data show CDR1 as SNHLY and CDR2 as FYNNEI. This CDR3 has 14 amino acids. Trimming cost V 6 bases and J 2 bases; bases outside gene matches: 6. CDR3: CASSPGTGPYEQYF. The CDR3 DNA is TGTGCCAGCAGCCCCGGGACAGGCCCCTACGAGCAGTACTTC.

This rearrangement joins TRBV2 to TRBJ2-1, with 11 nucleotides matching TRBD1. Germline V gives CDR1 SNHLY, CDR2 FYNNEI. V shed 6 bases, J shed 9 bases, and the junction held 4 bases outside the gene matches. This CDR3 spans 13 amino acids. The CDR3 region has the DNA TGTGCCAGCAGATGGGACAGGGGGGGTGAGCAGTTCTTC. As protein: CASRWDRGGEQFF. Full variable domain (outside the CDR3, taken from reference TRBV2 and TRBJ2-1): EPEVTQTPSHQVTQMGQEVILRCVPISNHLYFYWYRQILGQKVEFLVSFYNNEISEKSEIFDDQFSVERPDGSNFTLKIRSTKLEDSAMYFCASRWDRGGEQFFGPGTRLTVL.